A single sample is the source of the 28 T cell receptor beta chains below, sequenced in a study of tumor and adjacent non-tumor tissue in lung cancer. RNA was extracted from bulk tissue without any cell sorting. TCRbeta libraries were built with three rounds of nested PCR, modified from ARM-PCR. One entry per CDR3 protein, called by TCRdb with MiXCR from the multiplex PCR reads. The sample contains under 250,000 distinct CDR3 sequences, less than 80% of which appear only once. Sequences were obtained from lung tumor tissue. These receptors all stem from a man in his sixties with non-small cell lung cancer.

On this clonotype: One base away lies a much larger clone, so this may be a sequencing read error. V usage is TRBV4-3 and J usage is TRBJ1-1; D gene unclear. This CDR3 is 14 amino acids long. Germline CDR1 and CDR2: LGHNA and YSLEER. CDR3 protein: CTSSQGPGNTEAFF. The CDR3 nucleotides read TGCACCAGCAGCCAAGGACCGGGGAACACTGAAGCTTTCTTT.

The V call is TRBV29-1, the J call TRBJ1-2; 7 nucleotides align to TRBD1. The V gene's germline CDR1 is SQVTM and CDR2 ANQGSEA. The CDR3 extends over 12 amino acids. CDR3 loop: CCVGEGAWSYTF. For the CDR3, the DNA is TGCTGTGTTGGGGAGGGGGCTTGGAGCTACACCTTC. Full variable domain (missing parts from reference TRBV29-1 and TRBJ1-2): SAVISQKPSRDICQRGTSLTIQCQVDSQVTMMFWYRQQPGQSLTLIATANQGSEATYESGFVIDKFPISRPNLTFSTLTVSNMSPEDSSIYLCCVGEGAWSYTFGSGTRLTVV.

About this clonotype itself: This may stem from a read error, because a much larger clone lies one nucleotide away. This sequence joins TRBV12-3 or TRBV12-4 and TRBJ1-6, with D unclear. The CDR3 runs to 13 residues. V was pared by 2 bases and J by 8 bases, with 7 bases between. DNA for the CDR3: TGTGCCAGCAGTTTAAATACGCATTCACCCCTCCACTTT. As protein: CASSLNTHSPLHF.

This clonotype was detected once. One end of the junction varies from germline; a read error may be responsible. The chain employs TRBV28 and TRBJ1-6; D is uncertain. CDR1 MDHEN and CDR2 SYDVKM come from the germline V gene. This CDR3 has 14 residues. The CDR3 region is CASSLSPFNSPLHF. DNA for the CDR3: TGTGCCAGCAGTTTAAGTCCTTTTAATTCACCCCTCCATTTT.

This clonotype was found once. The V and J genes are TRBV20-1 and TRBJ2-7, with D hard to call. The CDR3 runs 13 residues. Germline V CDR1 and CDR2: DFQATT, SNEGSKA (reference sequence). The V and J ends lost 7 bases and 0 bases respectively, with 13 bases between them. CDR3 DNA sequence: TGCAGTGTGTACGCAGGTGGCTCCTACGAGCAGTACTTC. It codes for CSVYAGGSYEQYF.

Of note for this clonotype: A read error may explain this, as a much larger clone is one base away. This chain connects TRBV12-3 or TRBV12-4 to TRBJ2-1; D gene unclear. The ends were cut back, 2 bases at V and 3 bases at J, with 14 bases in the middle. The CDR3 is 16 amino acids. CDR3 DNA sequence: TGTGCCAGCAGTTTAATCCCTCTAAGCTGCTACAATGAGCAGTTCTTC. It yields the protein CASSLIPLSCYNEQFF.

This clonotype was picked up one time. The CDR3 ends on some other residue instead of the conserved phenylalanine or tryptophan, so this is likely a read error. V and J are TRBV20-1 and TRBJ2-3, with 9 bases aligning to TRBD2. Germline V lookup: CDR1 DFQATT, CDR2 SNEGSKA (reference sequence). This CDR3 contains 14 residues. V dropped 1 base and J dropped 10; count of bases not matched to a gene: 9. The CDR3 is CSARVAGGEGAQYY. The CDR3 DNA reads TGCAGTGCTAGAGTCGCGGGAGGGGAAGGTGCGCAGTATTAT.

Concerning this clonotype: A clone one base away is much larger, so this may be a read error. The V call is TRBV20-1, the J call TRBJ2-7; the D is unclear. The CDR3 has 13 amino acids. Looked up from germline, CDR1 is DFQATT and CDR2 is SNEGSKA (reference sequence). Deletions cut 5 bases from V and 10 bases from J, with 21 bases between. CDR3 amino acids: CSAGPLDRSDQYF. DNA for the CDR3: TGCAGTGCTGGGCCGCTGGATAGGAGCGACCAGTACTTC.

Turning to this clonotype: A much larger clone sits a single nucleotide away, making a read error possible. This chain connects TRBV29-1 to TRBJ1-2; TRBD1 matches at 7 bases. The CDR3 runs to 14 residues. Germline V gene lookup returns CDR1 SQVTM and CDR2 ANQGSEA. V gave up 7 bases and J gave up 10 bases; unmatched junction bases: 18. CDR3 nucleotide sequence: TGCAGCGGGGGGGTCATTCAGGGGGTTGCGATCTACACCTTC. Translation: CSGGVIQGVAIYTF.

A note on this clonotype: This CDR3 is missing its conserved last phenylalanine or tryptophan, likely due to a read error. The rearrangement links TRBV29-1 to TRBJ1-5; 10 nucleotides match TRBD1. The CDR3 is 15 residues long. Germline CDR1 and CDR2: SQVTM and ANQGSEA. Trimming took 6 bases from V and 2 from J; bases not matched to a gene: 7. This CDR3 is CSVAAGTGGNQPQHL. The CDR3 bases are TGCAGCGTCGCCGCCGGGACAGGGGGCAATCAGCCCCAGCATCTT.

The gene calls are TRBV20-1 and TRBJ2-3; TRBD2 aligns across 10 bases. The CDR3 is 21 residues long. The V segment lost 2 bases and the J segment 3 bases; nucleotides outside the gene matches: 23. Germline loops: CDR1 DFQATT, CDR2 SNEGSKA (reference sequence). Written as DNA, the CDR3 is TGCAGTGCTAGACCCGAGTACCAGGGACTAGCGAGAAAGAGGGGTACAGATACGCAGTATTTT. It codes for CSARPEYQGLARKRGTDTQYF.

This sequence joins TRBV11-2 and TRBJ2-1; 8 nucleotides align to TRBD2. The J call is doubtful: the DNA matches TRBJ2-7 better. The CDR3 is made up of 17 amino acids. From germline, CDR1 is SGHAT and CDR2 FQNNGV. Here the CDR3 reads CASSQIHIAGRYNEQYF. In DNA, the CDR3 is TGTGCCAGCAGCCAGATTCATATAGCGGGGAGATACAATGAACAGTACTTC.

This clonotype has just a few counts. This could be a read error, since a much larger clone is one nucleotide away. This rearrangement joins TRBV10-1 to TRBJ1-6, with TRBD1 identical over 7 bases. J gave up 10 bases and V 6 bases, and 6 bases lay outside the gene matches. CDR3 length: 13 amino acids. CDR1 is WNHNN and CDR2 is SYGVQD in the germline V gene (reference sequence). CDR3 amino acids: CASRDRIGSPLHF. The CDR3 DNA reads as TGCGCCAGCAGGGACAGGATCGGATCACCCCTCCACTTT.

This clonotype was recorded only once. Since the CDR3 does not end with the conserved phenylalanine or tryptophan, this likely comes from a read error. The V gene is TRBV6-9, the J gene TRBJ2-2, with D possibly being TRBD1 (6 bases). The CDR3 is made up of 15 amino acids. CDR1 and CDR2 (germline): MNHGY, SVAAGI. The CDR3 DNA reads TGTGCCAGCTGTTATCAGGGGAAGTGGACCGGGGAGCTGTTTTCT. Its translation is CASCYQGKWTGELFS.

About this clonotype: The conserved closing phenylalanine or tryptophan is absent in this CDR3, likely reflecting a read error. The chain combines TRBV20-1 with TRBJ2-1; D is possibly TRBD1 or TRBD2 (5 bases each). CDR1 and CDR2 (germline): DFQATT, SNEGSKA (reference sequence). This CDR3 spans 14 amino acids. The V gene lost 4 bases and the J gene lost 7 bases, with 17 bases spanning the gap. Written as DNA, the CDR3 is TGCAGTGCTAACAGGCCTCAGCGGTATAATGAGCAGTTCTTA. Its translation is CSANRPQRYNEQFL.

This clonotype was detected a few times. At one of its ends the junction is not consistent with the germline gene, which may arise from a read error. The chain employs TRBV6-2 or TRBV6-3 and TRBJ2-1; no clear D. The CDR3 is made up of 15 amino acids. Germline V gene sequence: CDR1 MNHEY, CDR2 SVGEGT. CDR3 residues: CTSSSSGKVYNEQFF. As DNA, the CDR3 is TGTACCAGCAGTTCTAGTGGGAAGGTCTACAATGAGCAGTTCTTC.

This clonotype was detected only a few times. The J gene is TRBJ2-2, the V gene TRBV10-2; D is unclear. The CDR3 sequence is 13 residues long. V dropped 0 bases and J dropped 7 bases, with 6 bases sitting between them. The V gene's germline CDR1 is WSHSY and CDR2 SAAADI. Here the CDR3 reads CASSESEIGELFF. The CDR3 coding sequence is TGCGCCAGCAGTGAGTCGGAAATCGGGGAGCTGTTTTTT.

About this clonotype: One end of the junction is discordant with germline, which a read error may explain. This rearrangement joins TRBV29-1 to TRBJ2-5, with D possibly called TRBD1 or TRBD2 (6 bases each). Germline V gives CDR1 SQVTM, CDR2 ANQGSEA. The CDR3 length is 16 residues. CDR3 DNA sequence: TGCAGCGTTGAAGATCTTGAATGGGCGGGACAAGAGACCAAGAACTTC. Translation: CSVEDLEWAGQETKNF.

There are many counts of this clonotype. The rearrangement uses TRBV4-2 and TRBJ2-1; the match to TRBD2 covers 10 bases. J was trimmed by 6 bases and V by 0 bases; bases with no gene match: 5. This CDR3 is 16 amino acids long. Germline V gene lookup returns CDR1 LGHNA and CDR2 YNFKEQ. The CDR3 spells CASSQDVTSGFNEQFF. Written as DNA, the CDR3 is TGTGCCAGCAGCCAAGATGTGACTAGCGGGTTCAATGAGCAGTTCTTC.

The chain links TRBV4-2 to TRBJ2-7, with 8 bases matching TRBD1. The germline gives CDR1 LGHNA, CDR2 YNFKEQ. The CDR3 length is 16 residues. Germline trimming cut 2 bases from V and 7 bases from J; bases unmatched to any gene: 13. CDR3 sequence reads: CASSQLQGVLTGEQYF. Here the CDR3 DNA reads TGTGCCAGCAGCCAATTACAGGGGGTCCTGACAGGAGAGCAGTACTTC.

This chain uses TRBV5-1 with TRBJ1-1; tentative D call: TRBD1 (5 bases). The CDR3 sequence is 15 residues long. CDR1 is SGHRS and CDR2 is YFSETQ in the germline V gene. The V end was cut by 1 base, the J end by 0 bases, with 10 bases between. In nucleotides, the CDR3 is TGCGCCAGCAGCTTGACAGGAGACATGAACACTGAAGCTTTCTTT. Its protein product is CASSLTGDMNTEAFF.

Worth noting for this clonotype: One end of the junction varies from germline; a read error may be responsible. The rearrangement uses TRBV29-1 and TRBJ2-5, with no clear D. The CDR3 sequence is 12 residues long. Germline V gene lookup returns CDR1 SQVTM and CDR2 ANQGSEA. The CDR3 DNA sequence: TGCAGCGTTGGGAACCGCAGAGAGACCCGGTACTTC. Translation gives CSVGNRRETRYF. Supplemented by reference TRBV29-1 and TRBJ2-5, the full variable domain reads SAVISQKPSRDICQRGTSLTIQCQVDSQVTMMFWYRQQPGQSLTLIATANQGSEATYESGFVIDKFPISRPNLTFSTLTVSNMSPEDSSIYLCSVGNRRETRYFGPGTRLLVL.

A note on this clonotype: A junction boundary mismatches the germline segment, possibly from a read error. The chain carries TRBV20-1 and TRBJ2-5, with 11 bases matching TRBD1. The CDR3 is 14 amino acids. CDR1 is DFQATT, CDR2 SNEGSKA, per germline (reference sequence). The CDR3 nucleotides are TGCGGTGCTAGAGGGGGACAGGGGGAAGAGACCCAATACTTC. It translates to CGARGGQGEETQYF.

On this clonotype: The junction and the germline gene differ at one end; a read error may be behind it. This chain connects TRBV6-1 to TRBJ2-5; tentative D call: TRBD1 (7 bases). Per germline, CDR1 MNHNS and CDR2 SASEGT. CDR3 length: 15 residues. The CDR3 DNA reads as TGTGCCACCAGCGCTGACAGGGTGCGGGGAGAGACTCAGTACTTC. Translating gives CATSADRVRGETQYF.

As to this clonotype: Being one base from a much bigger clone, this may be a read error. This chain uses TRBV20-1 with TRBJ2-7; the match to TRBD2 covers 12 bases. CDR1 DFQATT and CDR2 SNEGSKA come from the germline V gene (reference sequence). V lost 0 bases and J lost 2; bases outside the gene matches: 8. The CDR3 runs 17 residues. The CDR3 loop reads CSARDWTSGAKTYEQYF. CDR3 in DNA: TGCAGTGCTAGAGATTGGACTAGCGGGGCTAAAACCTACGAGCAGTACTTC.

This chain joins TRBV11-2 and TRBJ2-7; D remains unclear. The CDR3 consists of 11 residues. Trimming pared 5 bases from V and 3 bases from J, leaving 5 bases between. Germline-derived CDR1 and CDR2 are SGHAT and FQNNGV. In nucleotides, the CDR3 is TGTGCCAGCAGCACGTACTACGAGCAGTACTTC. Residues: CASSTYYEQYF.

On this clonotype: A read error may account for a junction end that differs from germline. CDR3 coding DNA: TGTGTCAGCAGCCAAATAGGGGGCAAAGAGACCCAGTACTTC. Its translation: CVSSQIGGKETQYF. The chain couples TRBV4-2 to TRBJ2-5, with 7 bases matching TRBD1. This CDR3 contains 14 residues. Germline V CDR1 and CDR2: LGHNA, YNFKEQ.

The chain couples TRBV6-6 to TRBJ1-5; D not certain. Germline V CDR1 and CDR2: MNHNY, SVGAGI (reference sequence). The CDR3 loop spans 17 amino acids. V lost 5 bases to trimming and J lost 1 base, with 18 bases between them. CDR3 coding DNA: TGTGCCAGCAGTCCCGAGGGCCGGGGAGGCAGCAATCAGCCCCAGCATTTT. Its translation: CASSPEGRGGSNQPQHF.